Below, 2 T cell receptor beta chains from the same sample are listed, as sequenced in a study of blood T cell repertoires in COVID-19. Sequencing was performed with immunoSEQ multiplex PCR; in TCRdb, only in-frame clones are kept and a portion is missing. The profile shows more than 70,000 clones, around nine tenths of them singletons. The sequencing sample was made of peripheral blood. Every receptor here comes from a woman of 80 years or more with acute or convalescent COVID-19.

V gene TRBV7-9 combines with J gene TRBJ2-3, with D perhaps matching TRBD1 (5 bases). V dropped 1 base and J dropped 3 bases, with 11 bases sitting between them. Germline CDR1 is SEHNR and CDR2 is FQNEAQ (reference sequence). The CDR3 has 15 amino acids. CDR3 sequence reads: CASSLGTGSTDTQYF. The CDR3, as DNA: TGTGCCAGCAGCTTAGGTACAGGCAGTACAGATACGCAGTATTTT.

The CDR3 spells CASSQGTGAGTGELFF. Here the CDR3 DNA reads TGTGCCAGCAGCCAGGGGACAGGCGCTGGGACCGGGGAGCTGTTTTTT. The chain carries TRBV3-1 (or the pseudogene TRBV3-2) and TRBJ2-2, with 8 bases matching TRBD1. Germline assignment: CDR1 LGHDT and CDR2 YNNKEL (reference sequence). V was pared by 3 bases and J by 5 bases, with 8 bases of the junction left unmatched. The length of the CDR3 is 16 residues.